The 14 T cell receptor beta chains listed next were all sequenced from one sample in a study of blood T cell repertoires in COVID-19. Data came from immunoSEQ multiplex PCR; TCRdb stores just in-frame clones and leaves some out. The sample holds tens of thousands of clones; around 85% are singletons and the top ten take around 31%. Input material: peripheral blood. The receptor source for this set is a woman aged 80 or over with acute or convalescent COVID-19.

The V and J genes are TRBV7-9 and TRBJ1-1; D uncertain. CDR3 length equals 13 residues. Germline CDR1 reads SEHNR; CDR2 reads FQNEAQ (reference sequence). V was cut by 7 bases and J by 5 bases, with 14 bases left in between. CDR3 coding DNA: TGTGCCAGCACCCCTAACACGGGTACTGAAGCTTTCTTT. Protein sequence: CASTPNTGTEAFF.

The chain has TRBV2 and TRBJ1-6, with TRBD1 identical over 12 bases. Germline CDR1 reads SNHLY; CDR2 reads FYNNEI. The CDR3 is made up of 14 amino acids. V was pared by 6 bases and J by 9 bases, with 3 bases of the junction left unmatched. CDR3 residues: CASRGTGGSSPLHF. CDR3 sequence (DNA): TGTGCCAGCAGGGGGACAGGGGGCAGTTCACCCCTCCACTTT.

V and J are TRBV14 and TRBJ2-7; TRBD1 matches at 8 bases. CDR3 size: 14 residues. V shed 5 bases and J 6 bases; nucleotides not matched to a gene: 9. Germline assignment: CDR1 SGHDN and CDR2 FVKESK. This CDR3 reads CASSLGQVLGEQYF. The CDR3 coding sequence is TGTGCCAGCAGCTTGGGACAGGTCCTCGGCGAGCAGTACTTC.

In DNA form, the CDR3 reads TGTGCCAGCAGTTCCCGACGAGGGTCACCCCTCCACTTT. It is translated as CASSSRRGSPLHF. This sequence joins TRBV27 and TRBJ1-6; the D is unclear. The CDR3 sequence is 13 residues long. Germline V lookup: CDR1 MNHEY, CDR2 SMNVEV (reference sequence). The V gene lost 4 bases and the J gene lost 10 bases, with 11 bases spanning the gap.

The rearrangement uses TRBV28 and TRBJ2-2; the match to TRBD1 covers 8 bases. This CDR3 contains 16 residues. Germline CDR1 and CDR2: MDHEN and SYDVKM. V lost 3 bases and J lost 0; bases outside the gene matches: 3. The CDR3 nucleotides are TGTGCCAGCAGTTTGGGGGGACAGGCGAACACCGGGGAGCTGTTTTTT. It translates to CASSLGGQANTGELFF.

V is TRBV18 and J is TRBJ2-2, with TRBD2 matching 10 bases. Trimming took 0 bases from V and 6 from J; bases not matched to a gene: 10. In germline, CDR1 is KGHSH, CDR2 LQKENI. The CDR3 is made up of 18 amino acids. CDR3 coding DNA: TGTGCCAGCTCACCACCGGAAGCGGGAGGGCCACGGGCCGGGGAGCTGTTTTTT. Its protein is CASSPPEAGGPRAGELFF.

The genes are TRBV6-1 and TRBJ2-1, with 12 bases lining up with TRBD2. The CDR3 is 16 amino acids. V was clipped by 3 bases and J by 9 bases; unmatched bases: 9. Germline loops: CDR1 MNHNS, CDR2 SASEGT. The CDR3: CASSDAGTSGLGEQFF. CDR3 in DNA: TGTGCCAGCAGTGACGCCGGGACTAGCGGGTTGGGTGAGCAGTTCTTC.

Comments on this clone: This sample includes further DNA sequences coding for the same CDR3. The V gene is TRBV28, the J gene TRBJ1-5, with TRBD1 matching 8 bases. This CDR3 is 14 amino acids long. Losses at the gene ends were 4 bases for V and 5 bases for J; bases not matched to a gene: 4. Germline assignment: CDR1 MDHEN and CDR2 SYDVKM. The CDR3 loop reads CASSSGQGDQPQHF. DNA of the CDR3: TGTGCCAGCAGTTCCGGACAGGGAGATCAGCCCCAGCATTTT.

The J gene is TRBJ2-5, the V gene TRBV6-2 or TRBV6-3, with D perhaps matching TRBD1 (5 bases). Trimming shortened V by 0 bases and J by 5 bases, and 19 bases separated the two germline ends. The germline CDR1 and CDR2 sequences are MNHEY and SVGEGT. The CDR3 consists of 17 residues. CDR3 protein: CASSYSGINRQTETQYF. The CDR3 coding sequence is TGTGCCAGCAGTTACTCGGGCATCAATCGACAGACGGAGACCCAGTACTTC.

This sequence joins TRBV2 and TRBJ2-7; D might be TRBD1 (6 bases). This CDR3 has 14 amino acids. Germline V gene data show CDR1 as SNHLY and CDR2 as FYNNEI. V was trimmed by 6 bases and J by 2 bases, leaving 14 bases between them. The DNA for the CDR3 is TGTGCCAGCAGGGACAGTCCAAAGCCCTACGAGCAGTACTTC. Translation: CASRDSPKPYEQYF.

This rearrangement joins TRBV3-1 (or the pseudogene TRBV3-2) to TRBJ2-5; D may be TRBD1 (7 bases). The length of the CDR3 is 17 residues. Germline CDR1 and CDR2: LGHDT and YNNKEL (reference sequence). Trimming stripped 1 base from V and 2 bases from J, with 17 bases between. In nucleotides, the CDR3 is TGTGCCAGCAGCCAAGGGCGGGGCAGGGGGATACAAGAGACCCAGTACTTC. It yields the protein CASSQGRGRGIQETQYF.

This clone appeared a single time. V usage is TRBV11-3 and J usage is TRBJ2-2; D not certain. Germline lookup yields CDR1 SGHNT and CDR2 YENEEA. There are 16 residues in the CDR3. Trimming left V 4 bases short and J 2 bases short, with 14 bases between. The CDR3 DNA sequence: TGTGCCAGCAGCTCACCCAGGTCAATAAACACCGGGGAGCTGTTTTTT. Amino acid sequence: CASSSPRSINTGELFF.

This clone was observed once. The chain is built from TRBV5-1 and TRBJ1-1; D might be TRBD1 (6 bases). Trimming pared 0 bases from V and 2 bases from J, leaving 11 bases between. The CDR3 consists of 15 residues. Germline V CDR1 and CDR2: SGHRS, YFSETQ. CDR3 amino acids: CASSLATGRNTEAFF. The CDR3 DNA follows: TGCGCCAGCAGCTTGGCCACAGGGCGCAACACTGAAGCTTTCTTT. The full variable domain, its missing parts supplied by reference TRBV5-1 and TRBJ1-1, is KAGVTQTPRYLIKTRGQQVTLSCSPISGHRSVSWYQQTPGQGLQFLFEYFSETQRNKGNFPGRFSGRQFSNSRSEMNVSTLELGDSALYLCASSLATGRNTEAFFGQGTRLTVV.

V gene TRBV25-1 combines with J gene TRBJ2-7; TRBD2 might be the D (5 bases). CDR1 is MGHDK, CDR2 SYGVNS, per germline. The length of the CDR3 is 14 residues. V shed 4 bases and J shed 7 bases, with 17 bases lying between them. CDR3 residues: CASSADSGLREQYF. DNA for the CDR3: TGTGCCAGCAGTGCCGACTCGGGGTTAAGGGAGCAGTACTTC.